This T cell receptor (beta chain) was documented in a study of breast tumors, draining lymph nodes, adjacent tissues. Findings and caveats of the study: Luminal-like breast cancer showed significantly higher tumor–nontumor repertoire similarity than basal-like. Tumor repertoires ranked between lymph nodes and nontumor tissue in diversity, with V and J gene preferences. Most tumor T cells seemingly derive from lymph node, then expand in tumor.

TCRdb ran MiXCR on the multiplex PCR reads and lists one entry per CDR3 protein. The sample consists of under 300,000 distinct CDR3 sequences, 30% to 35% of them appearing once. This clonotype was detected many times. Its antigen is currently unknown. Breast cancer patients provided tissue from their axillary draining lymph nodes. Germline assignment: CDR1 DFQATT and CDR2 SNEGSKA (reference sequence). This CDR3 is built from 14 residues. With V trimmed by 5 bases and J by 3 bases, 6 bases remained unmatched. The receptor's source is a female donor with breast cancer. Some clones in this sample may be carry-over from other donors' samples. The sample taken for sequencing was axillary lymph node tissue. The chain couples TRBV20-1 to TRBJ2-3, with 9 bases aligning to TRBD2. Here the CDR3 reads CSAALAGATDTQYF. CDR3 DNA sequence: TGCAGTGCTGCCTTAGCGGGGGCTACAGATACGCAGTATTTT.